A single sample gave rise to the 8 T cell receptor beta chains below, sequenced in a study of shared clonotypes between healthy human individuals. Profiled with immunoSEQ multiplex PCR; TCRdb holds only in-frame clones, not every one. The table shows 850,000 to 1,100,000 clones, with roughly 80% occurring only once. Sequenced: memory CD4+ T cells from PBMCs. Stated subset: CD45RA-negative fraction. All receptors come from a man aged 18 to 35 in good health. Some clones in this sample may be carry-over from other donors' samples.

CDR3 region: CASARDGNTEAFF. CDR3 in DNA: TGTGCCAGCGCTAGGGACGGGAACACTGAAGCTTTCTTT. The J gene is TRBJ1-1, the V gene TRBV9; D is possibly TRBD1 (5 bases). Germline CDR1 and CDR2: SGDLS and YYNGEE. The CDR3 has 13 residues. Trimming left V 7 bases short and J 1 base short, with 11 bases between.

The chain has TRBV11-3 and TRBJ2-1; D is ambiguous. Germline V gives CDR1 SGHNT, CDR2 YENEEA. V was cut by 5 bases and J by 6 bases, with 17 bases left in between. CDR3 length equals 15 residues. CDR3 DNA sequence: TGTGCCAGCAGCCGGCAGTTCGGCGAATCCAATGAGCAGTTCTTC. Translating gives CASSRQFGESNEQFF.

V gene TRBV19 combines with J gene TRBJ1-5; TRBD1 might be the D (6 bases). The CDR3 extends over 15 amino acids. The germline V gene has CDR1 LNHDA and CDR2 SQIVND (reference sequence). The V gene lost 3 bases and the J gene lost 5 bases, with 14 bases spanning the gap. In DNA, the CDR3 is TGTGCCAGTAGTATTACCAGGGGTGGGGATCAGCCCCAGCATTTT. It translates to CASSITRGGDQPQHF.

The count of this clone is one. V is TRBV6-1 and J is TRBJ2-2, with TRBD1 matching 7 bases. CDR1 and CDR2 (germline): MNHNS, SASEGT. The CDR3 is made up of 16 amino acids. The V segment lost 4 bases and the J segment 0 bases; nucleotides outside the gene matches: 5. DNA for the CDR3: TGTGCCAGCAGTGCCTTGACAGGGTCGAACACCGGGGAGCTGTTTTTT. Amino acids: CASSALTGSNTGELFF.

This clone was observed a single time. This rearrangement joins TRBV6-1 to TRBJ2-1; possibly TRBD1 for D (5 bases). The length of the CDR3 is 12 residues. In germline, CDR1 is MNHNS, CDR2 SASEGT. V was trimmed by 6 bases and J by 9 bases, leaving 12 bases between them. For the CDR3, the DNA is TGTGCCAGCAGCTTTGAAAGGGGTGAGCAGTTCTTC. This encodes CASSFERGEQFF.

This sequence joins TRBV7-8 and TRBJ1-1, with D perhaps matching TRBD1 (5 bases). The CDR3 extends over 15 amino acids. Germline V gene sequence: CDR1 SGHVS, CDR2 FQNEAQ. Trimming shortened V by 0 bases and J by 1 base, and 9 bases separated the two germline ends. The DNA for the CDR3 is TGTGCCAGCAGCTTAGCCGGGGGAGGGAACACTGAAGCTTTCTTT. Its translation: CASSLAGGGNTEAFF.

With respect to this clone: Other DNA sequences in this sample translate to the same CDR3. The chain carries TRBV7-9 and TRBJ1-1; the D gene is possibly TRBD1 (6 bases). Germline CDR1 SEHNR, CDR2 FQNEAQ (reference sequence). The CDR3 extends over 13 amino acids. V was pared by 1 base and J by 6 bases, with 9 bases between. The CDR3 sequence is CASSLVGGAEAFF. The DNA of the CDR3 is TGTGCCAGCAGCTTAGTTGGGGGCGCTGAAGCTTTCTTT.

The chain combines TRBV11-2 with TRBJ2-1, with TRBD1 as a possible D gene (6 bases). The CDR3 has 15 amino acids. V gave up 3 bases and J gave up 0 bases, with 9 bases separating them. Germline CDR1 reads SGHAT; CDR2 reads FQNNGV. In DNA, the CDR3 is TGTGCCAGCAGCTTGTGGACAGACTCCTACAATGAGCAGTTCTTC. This codes for CASSLWTDSYNEQFF.